This T cell receptor (beta chain) was sequenced for a study of T cells in Graves' hyperthyroidism and ophthalmopathy. This clonotype was counted only a few times. Enrolled ophthalmopathy patients presented with a Clinical Activity Score of at least 3, a NOSPECS grade of at least 4, and disease duration under 3 months. The investigators amplified TCR beta CDR3 regions from RNA transcripts. The HTBI primer set served for first-round RT-PCR of the TCR CDR3. One entry per CDR3 protein, called by TCRdb with MiXCR from the multiplex PCR reads. In the table there are over 350,000 distinct CDR3 sequences, approximately 17% of which are singletons. Looked up from germline, CDR1 is DFQATT and CDR2 is SNEGSKA (reference sequence). The junction had 9 bases not matched to a gene; V was cut back by 5 bases and J by 7 bases. This CDR3 spans 16 amino acids.

Sequenced input: blood. This receptor was identified in a man aged 18 to 30 with Graves' ophthalmopathy. The J gene is TRBJ2-1, the V gene TRBV20-1; 15 nucleotides agree with TRBD2. CDR3 residues: CSALPGLAGGANEQFF. The CDR3 coding sequence is TGCAGTGCTTTGCCGGGACTAGCGGGGGGTGCAAATGAGCAGTTCTTC.